The text below deals with one T cell receptor beta chain. Antigen: not known. This sample was taken from a study of cytomegalovirus exposure and HLA in healthy donors. The PCR made use of 60 Vbeta and 13 Jbeta primers. The data were produced by immunoSEQ multiplex PCR, yet TCRdb's version contains in-frame clones alone and is incomplete. Seen here are about 160,000 clones, 71% observed once, and the top ten hold approximately 3%. V lost 5 bases and J 7 bases, leaving 12 bases between the germline ends. Germline CDR1 is SGHTA and CDR2 is FQGNSA. This CDR3 is 13 amino acids long. General observations from the study: TCR beta sequences reportedly predicted most subjects' HLA-A and HLA-B alleles accurately.

The TCR was taken from a woman aged 25-40 years in good health and CMV-seronegative. V is TRBV7-2 and J is TRBJ1-5, with a possible D match to TRBD1 (5 bases). Sequenced input: PBMCs. This CDR3 reads CASSRDQGQPQHF. The CDR3 DNA is TGTGCCAGCAGCCGAGATCAGGGCCAGCCCCAGCATTTT. Full variable domain (rest looked up from reference TRBV7-2 and TRBJ1-5): GAGVSQSPSNKVTEKGKDVELRCDPISGHTALYWYRQSLGQGLEFLIYFQGNSAPDKSGLPSDRFSAERTGGSVSTLTIQRTQQEDSAVYLCASSRDQGQPQHFGDGTRLSIL.